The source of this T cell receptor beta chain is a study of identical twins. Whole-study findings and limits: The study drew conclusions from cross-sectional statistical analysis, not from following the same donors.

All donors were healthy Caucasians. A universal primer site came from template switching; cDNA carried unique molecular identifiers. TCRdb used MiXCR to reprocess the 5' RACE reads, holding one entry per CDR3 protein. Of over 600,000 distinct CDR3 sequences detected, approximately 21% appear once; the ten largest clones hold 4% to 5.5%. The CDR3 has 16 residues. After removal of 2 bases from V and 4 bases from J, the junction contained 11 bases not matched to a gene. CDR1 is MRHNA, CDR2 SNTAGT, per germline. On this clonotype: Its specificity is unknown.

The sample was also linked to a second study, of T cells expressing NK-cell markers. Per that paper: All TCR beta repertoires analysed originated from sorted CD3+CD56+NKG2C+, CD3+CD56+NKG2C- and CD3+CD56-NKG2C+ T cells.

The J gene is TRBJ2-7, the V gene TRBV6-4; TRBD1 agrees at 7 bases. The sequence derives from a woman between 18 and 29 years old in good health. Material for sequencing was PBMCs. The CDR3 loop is CASSDGPQQGIYEQYF. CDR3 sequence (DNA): TGTGCCAGCAGTGACGGGCCTCAACAGGGGATTTACGAGCAGTACTTC.